What follows are 3 T cell receptor beta chains derived from one specimen sequenced in a study of blood T cell repertoires in COVID-19. TCRdb keeps only in-frame clones here, not all; method: immunoSEQ multiplex PCR. Here the sample spans approximately 350,000 clones, around 82% being singletons. What was sequenced was peripheral blood. These receptors all come from a man aged 25-40 years with active or convalescent COVID-19.

The gene calls are TRBV6-5 and TRBJ1-2; no firm D call. V lost 7 bases and J 8 bases, leaving 14 bases between the germline ends. The germline CDR1 and CDR2 sequences are MNHEY and SVGAGI. There are 12 residues in the CDR3. As DNA, the CDR3 is TGTGCCAGCACCCGACGGAGTGGAGGCTACACCTTC. It codes for CASTRRSGGYTF.

In this sample, this clone turned up once. The chain combines TRBV5-6 with TRBJ1-1; possible D gene TRBD1, 5 bases. Germline V gene sequence: CDR1 SGHDT, CDR2 YYEEEE. V was clipped by 4 bases and J by 3 bases, with 10 bases between them. CDR3 length: 13 amino acids. CDR3: CASSPTGYTEAFF. The CDR3 bases are TGTGCCAGCAGCCCCACAGGTTACACTGAAGCTTTCTTT.

The J gene is TRBJ1-1, the V gene TRBV5-3; a possible D gene is TRBD1 (6 bases). TRBV5-3 is an ORF; its function is uncertain. CDR3 size: 14 residues. The germline V and J ends were trimmed by 1 base and 4 bases, with 11 bases remaining between them. The CDR3, as DNA: TGTGCCAGAAGCTTGTTCAGGGGTTGCACTGAAGCTTTCTTT. Translated, it gives CARSLFRGCTEAFF.